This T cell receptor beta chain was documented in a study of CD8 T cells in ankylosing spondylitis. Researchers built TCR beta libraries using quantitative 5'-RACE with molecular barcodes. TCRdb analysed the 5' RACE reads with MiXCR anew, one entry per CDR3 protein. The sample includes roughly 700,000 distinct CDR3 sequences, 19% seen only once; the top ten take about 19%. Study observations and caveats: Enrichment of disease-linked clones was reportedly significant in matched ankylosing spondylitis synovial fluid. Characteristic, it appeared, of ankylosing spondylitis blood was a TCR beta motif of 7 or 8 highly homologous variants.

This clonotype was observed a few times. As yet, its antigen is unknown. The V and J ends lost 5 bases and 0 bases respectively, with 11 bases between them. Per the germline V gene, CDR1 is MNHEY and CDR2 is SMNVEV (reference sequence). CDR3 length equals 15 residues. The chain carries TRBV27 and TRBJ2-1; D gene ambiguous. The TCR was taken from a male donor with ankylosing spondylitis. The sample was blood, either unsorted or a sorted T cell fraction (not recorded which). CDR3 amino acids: CASSPREPSYNEQFF. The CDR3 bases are TGTGCCAGCAGTCCCCGTGAGCCCTCCTACAATGAGCAGTTCTTC.